Listed below are T cell receptor beta chains from one sample, sequenced in a study of T cell responses to AZD1222 COVID-19 vaccine. Libraries were prepared by immunoSEQ multiplex PCR; TCRdb keeps only in-frame clonotypes and omits some of them. Of 90,000 to 150,000 clones in the sample, roughly 85% are singletons; the top ten hold 9.4%. The material was peripheral blood, obtained on day 0 of AZD1222 vaccination. These receptors were obtained from an adult in good health. Each CDR3 is given with its conserved first and last residue. D genes are given only for firm matches.

D: TRBD1
J: TRBJ1-6
V: TRBV9
CDR3: CASSVTGNNSPLHF

D: TRBD1
J: TRBJ2-5
V: TRBV19
CDR3: CASSSPPHRGRRETQYF

D: .
J: TRBJ2-7
V: TRBV11-3
CDR3: CASSLGRGKKSYEQYF

D: .
J: TRBJ1-3
V: TRBV6-5
CDR3: CASVRGRGNTIYF

D: .
J: TRBJ1-5
V: TRBV6-5
CDR3: CASSYSATNQPQHF

D: TRBD1
J: TRBJ1-1
V: TRBV28
CDR3: CASIGSTGGLAEAFF

D: .
J: TRBJ1-1
V: TRBV7-2
CDR3: CASSPDRWNTEAFF

D: .
J: TRBJ2-1
V: TRBV5-1
CDR3: CASSLVDVRVNEQFF

D: .
J: TRBJ2-7
V: TRBV9
CDR3: CASSPGAYEQYF

D: .
J: TRBJ1-2
V: TRBV19
CDR3: CASISPGGADGYTF

D: .
J: TRBJ1-2
V: TRBV18
CDR3: CASSPESYGYTF

D: .
J: TRBJ1-6
V: TRBV28
CDR3: CASSSYAPSTYTSPLHF

D: .
J: TRBJ2-7
V: TRBV28
CDR3: CASSLIGRNEQYF

D: .
J: TRBJ1-1
V: TRBV4-1
CDR3: CASSPIQGEAFF

D: TRBD1
J: TRBJ1-1
V: TRBV27
CDR3: CASSPLDRGRAEAFF

D: TRBD2
J: TRBJ2-7
V: TRBV7-9
CDR3: CASSPRLAGGPLEQYF

D: .
J: TRBJ1-4
V: TRBV18
CDR3: CASSPYSVQATNEKLFF

D: .
J: TRBJ1-1
V: TRBV12-3/TRBV12-4
CDR3: CASSTDGTEAFF

D: .
J: TRBJ2-3
V: TRBV7-9
CDR3: CASSAVRGTDTQYF

D: .
J: TRBJ2-3
V: TRBV4-1
CDR3: CASSQGVAARTDTQYF

D: .
J: TRBJ1-6
V: TRBV3-1/TRBV3-2
CDR3: CASSQETAIQPLHF

D: TRBD2
J: TRBJ2-7
V: TRBV11-3
CDR3: CASSLRGVAGGEQYF

D: .
J: TRBJ2-5
V: TRBV24-1
CDR3: CATSDLGLTRETQYF

D: .
J: TRBJ2-3
V: TRBV3-1/TRBV3-2
CDR3: CASSLYGRRGAQYF

D: .
J: TRBJ2-7
V: TRBV7-6
CDR3: CASSPQVEQYF

D: .
J: TRBJ1-5
V: TRBV4-2
CDR3: CASSQGEEWQPQHF

D: .
J: TRBJ1-6
V: TRBV19
CDR3: CASSYGWNSPLHF